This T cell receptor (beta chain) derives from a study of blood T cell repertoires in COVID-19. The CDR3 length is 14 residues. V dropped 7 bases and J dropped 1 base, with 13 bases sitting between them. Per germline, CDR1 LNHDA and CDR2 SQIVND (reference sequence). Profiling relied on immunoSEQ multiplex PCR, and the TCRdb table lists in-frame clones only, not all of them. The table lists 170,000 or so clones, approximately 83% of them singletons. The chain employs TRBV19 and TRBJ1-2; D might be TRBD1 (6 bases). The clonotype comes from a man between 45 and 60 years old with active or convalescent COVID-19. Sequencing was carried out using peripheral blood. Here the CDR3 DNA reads TGTGCCAGTATGGACAGCCCTTTTAACTATGGCTACACCTTC. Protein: CASMDSPFNYGYTF.